This T cell receptor beta chain was found in a study of blood T cell repertoires in COVID-19. As for the study in general: Acute and convalescent COVID-19 specimens originated in the United States, Italy and Spain.

This CDR3 comprises 14 residues. V dropped 4 bases and J dropped 5; count of bases not matched to a gene: 8. Germline V gives CDR1 KGHSH, CDR2 LQKENI. Method: immunoSEQ multiplex PCR; TCRdb's copy keeps in-frame clones and lacks some. The top ten clones hold around 7.4% of a sample with approximately 200,000 clones, approximately 80% of them seen once. This study enrolled people aged about 18 to 100 from roughly 24 US geographic areas. The origin of this receptor is a woman between 40 and 50 years old with acute COVID-19. Specimen: PBMCs or T cells enriched from blood (not recorded which). V and J are TRBV18 and TRBJ2-7, with 7 bases lining up with TRBD2. The CDR3 DNA follows: TGTGCCAGCTCACGGGGGGGTACTGGAGACGAGCAGTACTTC. Protein product: CASSRGGTGDEQYF. Combining the CDR3 with reference TRBV18 and TRBJ2-7 gives the whole variable domain NAGVMQNPRHLVRRRGQEARLRCSPMKGHSHVYWYRQLPEEGLKFMVYLQKENIIDESGMPKERFSAEFPKEGPSILRIQQVVRGDSAAYFCASSRGGTGDEQYFGPGTRLTVT.